The 12 T cell receptor beta chains given below trace back to one sample, sequenced in a study of T-cell reconstitution after alpha-beta-depleted transplantation in children. The library targeted TCRbeta and was prepared with unique molecular identifiers. From the PCR reads, TCRdb called clonotypes with MiXCR, one entry per CDR3 protein. In the table there are about 610,000 distinct CDR3 sequences, about 10% of which are singletons. The sample was PBMCs from the stem cell graft donor, taken from the stem cell graft. The receptor source for this set is a human donor who donated a stem cell graft to a child with acute myeloid leukemia.

In this sample, this clonotype turned up a few times. The chain joins TRBV15 to TRBJ2-5; TRBD1 aligns across 9 bases. CDR1 is LNHNV, CDR2 YYDKDF, per germline (reference sequence). J was trimmed by 5 bases and V by 4 bases; bases with no gene match: 5. The CDR3 has 14 residues. The CDR3 protein is CATSTRTGGETQYF. DNA of the CDR3: TGTGCCACCAGCACCCGTACAGGGGGCGAGACCCAGTACTTC.

Ten or more counts support this clonotype. The chain uses TRBV28 and TRBJ2-3; TRBD2 is a possible D gene (5 bases). CDR3 length: 16 amino acids. Per germline, CDR1 MDHEN and CDR2 SYDVKM. V gave up 8 bases and J gave up 3 bases, with 21 bases separating them. In DNA, the CDR3 is TGTGCCAGCGCTCGATCCGCTAGCAGGAGGACAGATACGCAGTATTTT. This codes for CASARSASRRTDTQYF.

The genes are TRBV30 and TRBJ2-1; D call uncertain. This CDR3 contains 14 residues. CDR1 and CDR2 (germline): GTSNPN, SVGIG (reference sequence). V was cut by 0 bases and J by 5 bases, with 11 bases left in between. CDR3 bases: TGTGCCTGGAGTGTTGGATTTGCGGACAATGAGCAGTTCTTC. This translates into CAWSVGFADNEQFF.

This clonotype has ten or more counts. CDR3 nucleotide sequence: TGCGCCAGCAGCCCGCGTCCGAACACTGAAGCTTTCTTT. The encoded protein is CASSPRPNTEAFF. V usage is TRBV5-1 and J usage is TRBJ1-1; D is undetermined. The CDR3 spans 13 residues. CDR1 and CDR2 (germline): SGHRS, YFSETQ. V lost 4 bases and J 1 base, leaving 8 bases between the germline ends.

CDR3: CASSYSVQETQYF. The CDR3 coding sequence is TGTGCCAGCAGTTACTCAGTCCAAGAGACCCAGTACTTC. This sequence joins TRBV6-5 and TRBJ2-5; no clear D. CDR1 is MNHEY and CDR2 is SVGAGI in the germline V gene. Trimming removed 0 bases at V and 1 base at J, with 3 bases between. The CDR3 spans 13 residues.

This clonotype has ten or more counts. The chain recombines TRBV28 with TRBJ2-7; 11 bases map to TRBD2. Unmatched junction bases numbered 11, after V lost 4 bases and J lost 6 bases. Looked up from germline, CDR1 is MDHEN and CDR2 is SYDVKM. The CDR3 has 16 residues. The CDR3 loop is CASSSPGLAGGGEQYF. In nucleotides, the CDR3 is TGTGCCAGCAGTTCCCCCGGCCTAGCGGGAGGTGGCGAGCAGTACTTC.

Only a few counts were recorded for this clonotype. The rearrangement uses TRBV29-1 and TRBJ1-2; D possibly corresponds to TRBD1 (5 bases). Germline assignment: CDR1 SQVTM and CDR2 ANQGSEA. V was cut by 4 bases and J by 0 bases, with 6 bases left in between. This CDR3 spans 12 amino acids. CDR3 nucleotides: TGCAGCGTTGGGGGCCCTAACTATGGCTACACCTTC. Translation gives CSVGGPNYGYTF.

This clonotype was seen many times. This chain links TRBV7-9 with TRBJ2-1, with TRBD2 matching over 8 bases. The CDR3 consists of 17 residues. With 1 base clipped from V and 7 bases from J, the junction kept 12 bases outside the gene matches. Germline CDR1 reads SEHNR; CDR2 reads FQNEAQ (reference sequence). The chain's CDR3 is CASSLVLAAGAGNEQFF. In nucleotides, the CDR3 is TGTGCCAGCAGCTTAGTTCTCGCAGCGGGGGCAGGGAATGAGCAGTTCTTC.

The table lists this clonotype with many counts. The CDR3 sequence is CASRGRGDTQYF. DNA for the CDR3: TGTGCCAGCAGGGGCCGCGGCGATACGCAGTATTTT. J is TRBJ2-3 and V is TRBV6-6, with unresolved D. The CDR3 has 12 amino acids. Germline V lookup: CDR1 MNHNY, CDR2 SVGAGI (reference sequence). The V gene lost 6 bases and the J gene lost 6 bases, with 10 bases spanning the gap.

The chain has TRBV7-8 and TRBJ2-7, with 8 bases that match TRBD2. The V gene's germline CDR1 is SGHVS and CDR2 FQNEAQ. The CDR3 consists of 14 residues. J was trimmed by 7 bases and V by 5 bases; bases with no gene match: 10. CDR3 sequence (DNA): TGTGCCAGCAGCCCCGGACTAGCATCGGGGGAGCAGTACTTC. Translation: CASSPGLASGEQYF.

This clonotype was counted a few times. The chain recombines TRBV28 with TRBJ2-3; D remains unclear. Per the germline V gene, CDR1 is MDHEN and CDR2 is SYDVKM. V lost 7 bases and J lost 6, with 8 bases in between. The CDR3 has 11 amino acids. The CDR3 spells CASNERDTQYF. CDR3 nucleotide sequence: TGTGCCAGCAATGAGAGGGATACGCAGTATTTT.

This clonotype has a count of ten or more. This chain connects TRBV29-1 to TRBJ1-2; D remains unclear. The CDR3 loop spans 12 amino acids. Trimming left V 3 bases short and J 6 bases short, with 11 bases between. Germline V gives CDR1 SQVTM, CDR2 ANQGSEA. In DNA, the CDR3 is TGCAGCGTTGAGGGAGGTCCGCATGGCTACACCTTC. Translation gives CSVEGGPHGYTF.